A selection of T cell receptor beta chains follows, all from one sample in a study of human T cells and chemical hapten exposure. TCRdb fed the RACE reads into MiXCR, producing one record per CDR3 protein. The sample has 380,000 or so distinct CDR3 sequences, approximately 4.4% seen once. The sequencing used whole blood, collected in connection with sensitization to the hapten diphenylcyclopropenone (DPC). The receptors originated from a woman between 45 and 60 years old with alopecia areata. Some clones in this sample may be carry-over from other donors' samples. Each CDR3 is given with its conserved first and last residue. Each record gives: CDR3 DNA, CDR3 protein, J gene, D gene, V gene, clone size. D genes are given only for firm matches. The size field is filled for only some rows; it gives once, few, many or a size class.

TGTGCCAGCAGTCAGGTTCAAGAGACCCAGTACTTC	CASSQVQETQYF	TRBJ2-5	.	TRBV5-4	many
TGCAGCGTTGTAGGGGCCACTGAAGCTTTCTTT	CSVVGATEAFF	TRBJ1-1	.	TRBV29-1	many
TGCGCCAGCAGCTTGGATCAGGACTATAATTCACCCCTCCACTTT	CASSLDQDYNSPLHF	TRBJ1-6	.	TRBV5-1	many
TGTGCCAGCAGCTTGGGGGCAGAGCAGCCCCAGCATTTT	CASSLGAEQPQHF	TRBJ1-5	.	TRBV11-2	many
TGTGCCAGCAGTAACGGGTCACCCCTCCACTTT	CASSNGSPLHF	TRBJ1-6	.	TRBV27	many
TGTGCCAGCAGCCCGTCACTCCGGGACTACACAGATACGCAGTATTTT	CASSPSLRDYTDTQYF	TRBJ2-3	TRBD2	TRBV14	many
TGCAGTGCTGGACATCCAACGGCGGGTGGCTACACCTTC	CSAGHPTAGGYTF	TRBJ1-2	.	TRBV20-1	many
TGTGCCAGCAGCCCGATATGGAGGGGACTCACAGATACGCAGTATTTT	CASSPIWRGLTDTQYF	TRBJ2-3	.	TRBV21-1	many
TGCGCCAGCAGCTTCCCCCCCTCCGGGGGCACAGATACGCAGTATTTT	CASSFPPSGGTDTQYF	TRBJ2-3	.	TRBV5-1	many
TGTGCCAGCAGCGTAGAGGGGACCTCTGGAAACACCATATATTTT	CASSVEGTSGNTIYF	TRBJ1-3	.	TRBV9	many
TGTGCCAGCAGCTACGACGTGGATAGCAAGGTGCAGTACTTC	CASSYDVDSKVQYF	TRBJ2-7	.	TRBV7-9	many
TGTGCCAGCAGCCTGGACAGGGTCGACGAAAAACTGTTTTTT	CASSLDRVDEKLFF	TRBJ1-4	TRBD1	TRBV7-8	.
TGTGCCAGCAGCCCGACCCTACAGGGGGTGGCTTTCTTT	CASSPTLQGVAFF	TRBJ1-1	TRBD1	TRBV6-5	many
TGTGCCAGCAGTTACTTTGGGGCGGCTTTCTTT	CASSYFGAAFF	TRBJ1-1	.	TRBV6-5	many
TGTGCCAGCAGCCACTTACAAGAGACCCAGTACTTC	CASSHLQETQYF	TRBJ2-5	.	TRBV7-6	many
TGCGCCAGCAGTGGCGGGAGTAGCACAGATACGCAGTATTTT	CASSGGSSTDTQYF	TRBJ2-3	TRBD2	TRBV5-1	many
TGTGCCAGCAAAATAGCGGGGGACTCCTACGAGCAGTACTTC	CASKIAGDSYEQYF	TRBJ2-7	TRBD2	TRBV6-2/TRBV6-3	few
TGCAGTGCTAGAGACGGGGGAAACTATGGCTACACCTTC	CSARDGGNYGYTF	TRBJ1-2	.	TRBV20-1	many
TGTGCCAGCAGCATACGGGCAGGGGGCCTGGGAACTGAAGCTTTCTTT	CASSIRAGGLGTEAFF	TRBJ1-1	TRBD1	TRBV7-2	few
TGTGCCAGCAGTTTATCCCCAGTGGGACCCGAGCAGTACTTC	CASSLSPVGPEQYF	TRBJ2-7	.	TRBV27	.
TGCGCCAGCAGGTATAACGGGGAAAGCACAGATACGCAGTATTTT	CASRYNGESTDTQYF	TRBJ2-3	.	TRBV5-1	many
TGCGCCAGCAGCCAAGTCCAGACGGGCTCACCCCTCCACTTT	CASSQVQTGSPLHF	TRBJ1-6	.	TRBV4-3	few
TGTGCCAGCAGTGAACTCAGCTCTGGAAACACCATATATTTT	CASSELSSGNTIYF	TRBJ1-3	.	TRBV6-1	many
TGTGCCAGCAGTGATGGGGGGGCGCGCAATTCACCCCTCCACTTT	CASSDGGARNSPLHF	TRBJ1-6	.	TRBV2	many
TGCGCCAGCAGCTTGGACCGAGGTGGTGGTGAAAAACTGTTTTTT	CASSLDRGGGEKLFF	TRBJ1-4	.	TRBV5-1	few
TGTGCCAGACAGGACAACATCATATATGGCTACACCTTC	CARQDNIIYGYTF	TRBJ1-2	.	TRBV2	few
TGTGCCAGCAGTCAAGGACTAGCGATCGCAGATACGCAGTATTTT	CASSQGLAIADTQYF	TRBJ2-3	TRBD2	TRBV6-5	many
TGTGCCAGCAGCTTAACTTGGACCGACAATCAGCCCCAGCATTTT	CASSLTWTDNQPQHF	TRBJ1-5	.	TRBV7-2	.
TGTGCCACCCCCCGGGCAGGCACGACTGAAGCTTTCTTT	CATPRAGTTEAFF	TRBJ1-1	.	TRBV2	few
TGTGCCAGCAGCTCCCAGACGGGACCTAATGAAAAACTGTTTTTT	CASSSQTGPNEKLFF	TRBJ1-4	.	TRBV11-2	many
TGTGCCAGCAGTTGGGGGGGCGTCTCCTACGGCTACACCTTC	CASSWGGVSYGYTF	TRBJ1-2	.	TRBV12-3/TRBV12-4	once
TGCGCCAGCAGCCAAGATCATGGAGGTCGGTACGAGCAGTACTTC	CASSQDHGGRYEQYF	TRBJ2-7	.	TRBV4-3	many
TGTGCCAGCAGCCCGGGACGCCCGGTGACAGATACGCAGTATTTT	CASSPGRPVTDTQYF	TRBJ2-3	.	TRBV2	.
TGTGCCAGCACCCCCACCGCCACCGAGCAGTACTTC	CASTPTATEQYF	TRBJ2-7	.	TRBV7-9	many
TGTGCCAGCCCTCCGGGAGGTCGCTCGAACACTGAAGCTTTCTTT	CASPPGGRSNTEAFF	TRBJ1-1	.	TRBV9	.
TGTGCCAGCAGTTTTGAGGGTTACGGAGCTTTCTTT	CASSFEGYGAFF	TRBJ1-1	.	TRBV28	many
TGTGCCAGCAGTTTGGGGTCCCTTGGAGATACGCAGTATTTT	CASSLGSLGDTQYF	TRBJ2-3	.	TRBV12-3/TRBV12-4	.
TGTGCCAGCAGCCCCTTAGCGGGAGGGCCGGTGATAGAGACCCAGTACTTC	CASSPLAGGPVIETQYF	TRBJ2-5	TRBD2	TRBV7-7	many
TGCAGCATCCAAGTGGGGACAGGGAATGGCTACACCTTC	CSIQVGTGNGYTF	TRBJ1-2	TRBD1	TRBV29-1	many
TGTGCCAGCAGCCCAGCCACCTATGGCTACACCTTC	CASSPATYGYTF	TRBJ1-2	.	TRBV11-2	few
TGTGCCAGCAGTGAAGAGAGGGGGGGGAATCAGCCCCAGCATTTT	CASSEERGGNQPQHF	TRBJ1-5	.	TRBV2	.
TGTGCCAGCAGCATGCCGACTAGCGGGAAAATATACGAGCAGTACTTC	CASSMPTSGKIYEQYF	TRBJ2-7	TRBD2	TRBV7-2	.
TGCAGTGCTAGCCACTGGGGACTAGCGGGAGTGAAAAACATTCAGTACTTC	CSASHWGLAGVKNIQYF	TRBJ2-4	TRBD2	TRBV20-1	.
TGTGCCAGCGGTGGTGGGGGAGCCCAGTACTTC	CASGGGGAQYF	TRBJ2-5	.	TRBV11-2	many
TGTGCCAGCAGTTACTCGCGGGCTGAAGCTTTCTTT	CASSYSRAEAFF	TRBJ1-1	.	TRBV6-6	many
TGTGCCAGCAGCTTAAGGGGGGAAGAAGACTATGGCTACACCTTC	CASSLRGEEDYGYTF	TRBJ1-2	.	TRBV7-9	.
TGTGCCAGCAGTCTTCGACAATGGAATTCACCCCTCCACTTT	CASSLRQWNSPLHF	TRBJ1-6	.	TRBV27	few
TGCGCCAGCAGCCAAGGCAAGGAGTATGGAAATGAGCAGTTCTTC	CASSQGKEYGNEQFF	TRBJ2-1	.	TRBV4-3	few
TGTGCCAGCAGTTTACGGAAGAAGGGAACTGAAGCTTTCTTT	CASSLRKKGTEAFF	TRBJ1-1	.	TRBV28	.
TGTGCCAGCAGTGGAGCGGGAGTCTACAATGAGCAGTTCTTC	CASSGAGVYNEQFF	TRBJ2-1	TRBD2	TRBV28	many
TGCGCCAGCAGCTTGGGGACACCCACAGATACGCAGTATTTT	CASSLGTPTDTQYF	TRBJ2-3	.	TRBV5-1	many
TGTGCCAGCACGCGTATAAATCAGCCCCAGCATTTT	CASTRINQPQHF	TRBJ1-5	.	TRBV2	many
TGTGCCAGCAATCCACGGGAGGGACGGCAAGAGACCCAGTACTTC	CASNPREGRQETQYF	TRBJ2-5	TRBD2	TRBV25-1	few
TGCAGTGCTAGTCTCCGCCTAGCGCTCCTCACAGATACGCAGTATTTT	CSASLRLALLTDTQYF	TRBJ2-3	.	TRBV20-1	.
TGCAGCGTGCGGGGGACTAGCGGGTTAGATACGCAGTATTTT	CSVRGTSGLDTQYF	TRBJ2-3	TRBD2	TRBV29-1	many